This T cell receptor beta chain was obtained from a study of a mutant IDH1 vaccine in newly diagnosed glioma. About the study: In weeks 1, 3, 5, 7, 11, 15, 19 and 23, patients were immunized, eight times in all. It was radiotherapy, temozolomide, or both that patients received previously, with most receiving both. General study results and limits: Seemingly, top peripheral T cell clonotype changes bore no relation to pseudoprogression.

Generated by immunoSEQ multiplex PCR, the TCRdb table keeps only in-frame clones and is missing some. The sample carries about 65,000 clones, about 88% recorded once. Stated time point: week 23, last vaccination. Doses consisted of 300 ug of mutant IDH1 20-mer peptide each, paired with topical imiquimod. Note on this clone: Antigen: not known.

The sample was PBMCs, taken from a glioma patient whose treatment included an IDH1 peptide vaccine. The TCR was taken from a man under 40 with glioma.

In nucleotides, the CDR3 is TGTGCCAGCAGTGCCCTGACAGGGGGAGGCAATCAGCCCCAGCATTTT. Amino acid sequence: CASSALTGGGNQPQHF. The chain couples TRBV6-1 to TRBJ1-5, with 9 bases that match TRBD1. This CDR3 is 16 amino acids long. Looked up from germline, CDR1 is MNHNS and CDR2 is SASEGT. V shed 4 bases and J 2 bases; nucleotides not matched to a gene: 6.